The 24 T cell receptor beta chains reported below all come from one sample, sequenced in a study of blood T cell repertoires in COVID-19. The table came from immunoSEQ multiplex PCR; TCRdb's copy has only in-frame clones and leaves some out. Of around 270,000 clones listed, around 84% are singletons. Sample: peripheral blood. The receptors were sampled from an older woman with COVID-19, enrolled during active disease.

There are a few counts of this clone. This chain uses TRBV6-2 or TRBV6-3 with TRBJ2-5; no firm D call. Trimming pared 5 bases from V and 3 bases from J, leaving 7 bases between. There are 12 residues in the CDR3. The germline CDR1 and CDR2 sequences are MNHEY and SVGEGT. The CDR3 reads CASSQNKETQYF. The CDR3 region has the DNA TGTGCCAGCAGTCAGAATAAAGAGACCCAGTACTTC.

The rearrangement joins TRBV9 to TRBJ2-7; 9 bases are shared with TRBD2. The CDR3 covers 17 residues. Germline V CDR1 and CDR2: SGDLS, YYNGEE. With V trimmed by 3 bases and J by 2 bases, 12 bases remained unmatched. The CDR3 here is CASSATHSGRPPYEQYF. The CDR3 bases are TGTGCCAGCAGCGCAACCCACAGCGGGAGGCCCCCCTACGAGCAGTACTTC.

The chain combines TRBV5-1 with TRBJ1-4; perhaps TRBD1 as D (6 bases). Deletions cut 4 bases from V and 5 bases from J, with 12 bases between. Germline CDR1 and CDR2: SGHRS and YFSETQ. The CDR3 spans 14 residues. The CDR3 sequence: CASSPSQGNEKLFF. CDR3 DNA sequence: TGCGCCAGCAGCCCCTCGCAGGGGAATGAAAAACTGTTTTTT.

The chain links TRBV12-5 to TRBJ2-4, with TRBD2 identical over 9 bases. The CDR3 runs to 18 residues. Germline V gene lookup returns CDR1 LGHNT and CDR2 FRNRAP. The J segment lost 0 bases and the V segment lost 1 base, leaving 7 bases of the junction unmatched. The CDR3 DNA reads TGTGCTAGTGGTTTGGCGGAACTAGCGGGTCTAGCCAAAAACATTCAGTACTTC. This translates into CASGLAELAGLAKNIQYF.

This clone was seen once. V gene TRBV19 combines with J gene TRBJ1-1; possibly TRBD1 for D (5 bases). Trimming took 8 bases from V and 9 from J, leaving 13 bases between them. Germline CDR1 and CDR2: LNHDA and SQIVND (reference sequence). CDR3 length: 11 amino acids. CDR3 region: CASGIQVKAFF. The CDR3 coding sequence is TGTGCCAGTGGGATACAGGTTAAAGCTTTCTTT.

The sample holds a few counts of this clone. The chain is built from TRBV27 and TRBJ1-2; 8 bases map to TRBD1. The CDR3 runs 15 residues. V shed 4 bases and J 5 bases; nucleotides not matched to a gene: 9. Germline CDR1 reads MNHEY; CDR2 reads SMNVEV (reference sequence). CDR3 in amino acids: CASSYDRGGSYGYTF. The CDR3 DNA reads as TGTGCCAGCAGTTACGACAGGGGAGGTTCGTATGGCTACACCTTC.

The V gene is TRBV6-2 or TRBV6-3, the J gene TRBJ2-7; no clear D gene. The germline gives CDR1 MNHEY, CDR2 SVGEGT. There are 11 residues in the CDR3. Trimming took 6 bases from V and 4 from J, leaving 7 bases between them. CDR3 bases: TGTGCCAGCAGCCCCATGTACGAGCAGTACTTC. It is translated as CASSPMYEQYF.

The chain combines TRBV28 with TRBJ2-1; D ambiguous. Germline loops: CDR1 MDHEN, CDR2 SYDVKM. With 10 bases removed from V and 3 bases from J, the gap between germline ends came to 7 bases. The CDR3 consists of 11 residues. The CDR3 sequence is CATYSYNEQFF. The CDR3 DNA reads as TGTGCCACCTACAGCTACAATGAGCAGTTCTTC.

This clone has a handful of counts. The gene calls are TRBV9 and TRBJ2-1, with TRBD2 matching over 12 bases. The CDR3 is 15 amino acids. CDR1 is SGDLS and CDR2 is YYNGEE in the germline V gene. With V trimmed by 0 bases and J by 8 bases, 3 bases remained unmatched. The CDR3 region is CASSVGLAGVDEQFF. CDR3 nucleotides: TGTGCCAGCAGCGTAGGACTAGCGGGAGTAGATGAGCAGTTCTTC.

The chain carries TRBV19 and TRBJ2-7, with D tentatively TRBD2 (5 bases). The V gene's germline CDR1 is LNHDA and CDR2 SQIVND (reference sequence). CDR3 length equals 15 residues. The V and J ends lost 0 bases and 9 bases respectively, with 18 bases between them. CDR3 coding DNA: TGTGCCAGTAGTATAGATCGCGGCTTCGCGGGCTCGCAGTACTTC. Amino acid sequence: CASSIDRGFAGSQYF.

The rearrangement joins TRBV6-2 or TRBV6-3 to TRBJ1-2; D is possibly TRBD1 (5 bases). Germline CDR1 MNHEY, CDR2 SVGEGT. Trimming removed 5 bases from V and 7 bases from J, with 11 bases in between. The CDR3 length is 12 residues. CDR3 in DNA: TGTGCCAGCAGTCTTAGCCAGGGTGGCTACACCTTC. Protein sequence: CASSLSQGGYTF.

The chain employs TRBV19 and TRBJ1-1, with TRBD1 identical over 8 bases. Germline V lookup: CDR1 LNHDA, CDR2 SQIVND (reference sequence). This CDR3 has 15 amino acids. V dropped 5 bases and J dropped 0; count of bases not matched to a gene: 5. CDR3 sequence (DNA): TGTGCCAGTAGTGCTCGGACAGGGATGAACACTGAAGCTTTCTTT. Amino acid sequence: CASSARTGMNTEAFF. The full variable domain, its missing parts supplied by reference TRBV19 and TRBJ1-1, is DGGITQSPKYLFRKEGQNVTLSCEQNLNHDAMYWYRQDPGQGLRLIYYSQIVNDFQKGDIAEGYSVSREKKESFPLTVTSAQKNPTAFYLCASSARTGMNTEAFFGQGTRLTVV.

The CDR3 DNA reads TGTGCCAGCAGTTCAATCACTAGCGGGAAACCTTACAATGAGCAGTTCTTC. Its translation: CASSSITSGKPYNEQFF. This sequence joins TRBV6-2 or TRBV6-3 and TRBJ2-1, with TRBD2 identical over 10 bases. The CDR3 contains 17 residues. Germline trimming cut 4 bases from V and 4 bases from J; bases unmatched to any gene: 10. Germline V gene lookup returns CDR1 MNHEY and CDR2 SVGEGT.

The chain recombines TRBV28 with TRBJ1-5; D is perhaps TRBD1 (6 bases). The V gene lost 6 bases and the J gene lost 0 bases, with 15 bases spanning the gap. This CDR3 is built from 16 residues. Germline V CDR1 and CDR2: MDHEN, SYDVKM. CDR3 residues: CASRARGAYSNQPQHF. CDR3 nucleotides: TGTGCCAGCAGGGCTCGGGGGGCTTATAGCAATCAGCCCCAGCATTTT.

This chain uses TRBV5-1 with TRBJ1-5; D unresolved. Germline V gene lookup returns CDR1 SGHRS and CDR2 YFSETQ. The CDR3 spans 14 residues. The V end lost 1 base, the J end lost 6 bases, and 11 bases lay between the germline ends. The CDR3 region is CASSLHGEPQPQHF. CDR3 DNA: TGCGCCAGCAGCTTGCATGGGGAGCCTCAGCCCCAGCATTTT. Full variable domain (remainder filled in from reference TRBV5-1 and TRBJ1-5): KAGVTQTPRYLIKTRGQQVTLSCSPISGHRSVSWYQQTPGQGLQFLFEYFSETQRNKGNFPGRFSGRQFSNSRSEMNVSTLELGDSALYLCASSLHGEPQPQHFGDGTRLSIL.

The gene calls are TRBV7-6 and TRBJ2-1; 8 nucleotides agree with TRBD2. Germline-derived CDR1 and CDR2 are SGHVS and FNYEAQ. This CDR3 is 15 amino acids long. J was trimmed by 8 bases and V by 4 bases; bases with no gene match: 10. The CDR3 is CASSYRKAGVDEQFF. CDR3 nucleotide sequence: TGTGCCAGCAGCTACCGAAAAGCGGGAGTGGATGAGCAGTTCTTC. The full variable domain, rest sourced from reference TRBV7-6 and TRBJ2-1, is GAGVSQSPRYKVTKRGQDVALRCDPISGHVSLYWYRQALGQGPEFLTYFNYEAQQDKSGLPNDRFSAERPEGSISTLTIQRTEQRDSAMYRCASSYRKAGVDEQFFGPGTRLTVL.

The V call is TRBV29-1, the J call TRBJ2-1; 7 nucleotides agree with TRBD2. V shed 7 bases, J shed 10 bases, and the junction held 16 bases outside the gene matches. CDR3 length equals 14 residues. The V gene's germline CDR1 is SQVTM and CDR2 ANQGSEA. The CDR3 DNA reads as TGCAGCGCAGAAAGTAGCGGGCCGAAGGAGGAGCAGTTCTTC. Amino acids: CSAESSGPKEEQFF.

CDR3 amino acids: CATHPFPLIESSYNEQFF. CDR3 coding DNA: TGTGCCACCCATCCTTTCCCCTTAATAGAGAGCTCCTACAATGAGCAGTTCTTC. The chain carries TRBV7-3 and TRBJ2-1; D remains ambiguous. Germline CDR1 reads SGHTA; CDR2 reads FQGTGA. This CDR3 is built from 18 residues. With 10 bases removed from V and 0 bases from J, the gap between germline ends came to 25 bases.

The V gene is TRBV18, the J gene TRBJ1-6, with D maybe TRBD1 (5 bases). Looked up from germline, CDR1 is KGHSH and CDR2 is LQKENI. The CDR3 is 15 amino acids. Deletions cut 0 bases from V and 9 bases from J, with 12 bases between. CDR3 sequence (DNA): TGTGCCAGCTCACCACCGACGGGTAGGGGTTCACCCCTCCACTTT. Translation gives CASSPPTGRGSPLHF.

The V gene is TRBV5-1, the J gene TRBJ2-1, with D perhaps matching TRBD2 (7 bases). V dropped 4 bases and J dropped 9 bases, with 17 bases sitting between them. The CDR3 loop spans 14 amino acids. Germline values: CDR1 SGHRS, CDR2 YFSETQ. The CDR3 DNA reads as TGCGCCAGCAGCCGGGACCGGGGGGCAGGTGAGCAGTTCTTC. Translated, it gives CASSRDRGAGEQFF.

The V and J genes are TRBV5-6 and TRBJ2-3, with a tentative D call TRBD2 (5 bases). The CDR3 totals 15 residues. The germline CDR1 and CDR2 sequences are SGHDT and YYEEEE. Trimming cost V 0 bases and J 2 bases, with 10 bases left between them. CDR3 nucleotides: TGTGCCAGCAGCTTGGCAGCGGAGGCCACAGATACGCAGTATTTT. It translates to CASSLAAEATDTQYF.

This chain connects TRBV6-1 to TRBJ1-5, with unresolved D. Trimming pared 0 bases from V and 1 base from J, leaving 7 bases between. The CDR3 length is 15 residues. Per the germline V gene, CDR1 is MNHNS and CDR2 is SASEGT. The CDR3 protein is CASSEAGGSNQPQHF. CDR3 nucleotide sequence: TGTGCCAGCAGTGAAGCCGGAGGGAGCAATCAGCCCCAGCATTTT.

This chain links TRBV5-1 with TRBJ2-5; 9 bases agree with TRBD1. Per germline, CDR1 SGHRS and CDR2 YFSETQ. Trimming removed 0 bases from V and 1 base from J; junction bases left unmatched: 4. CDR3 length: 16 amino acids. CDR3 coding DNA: TGCGCCAGCAGCTTGGGGGACAGGGTAAGCCAAGAGACCCAGTACTTC. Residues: CASSLGDRVSQETQYF.

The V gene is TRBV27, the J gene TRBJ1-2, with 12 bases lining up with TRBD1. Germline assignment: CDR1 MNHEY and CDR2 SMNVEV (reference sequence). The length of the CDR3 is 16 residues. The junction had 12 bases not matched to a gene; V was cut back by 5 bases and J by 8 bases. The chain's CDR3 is CASSLHPGQGAPGYTF. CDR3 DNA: TGTGCCAGCAGTCTACATCCGGGACAGGGGGCGCCGGGCTACACCTTC.